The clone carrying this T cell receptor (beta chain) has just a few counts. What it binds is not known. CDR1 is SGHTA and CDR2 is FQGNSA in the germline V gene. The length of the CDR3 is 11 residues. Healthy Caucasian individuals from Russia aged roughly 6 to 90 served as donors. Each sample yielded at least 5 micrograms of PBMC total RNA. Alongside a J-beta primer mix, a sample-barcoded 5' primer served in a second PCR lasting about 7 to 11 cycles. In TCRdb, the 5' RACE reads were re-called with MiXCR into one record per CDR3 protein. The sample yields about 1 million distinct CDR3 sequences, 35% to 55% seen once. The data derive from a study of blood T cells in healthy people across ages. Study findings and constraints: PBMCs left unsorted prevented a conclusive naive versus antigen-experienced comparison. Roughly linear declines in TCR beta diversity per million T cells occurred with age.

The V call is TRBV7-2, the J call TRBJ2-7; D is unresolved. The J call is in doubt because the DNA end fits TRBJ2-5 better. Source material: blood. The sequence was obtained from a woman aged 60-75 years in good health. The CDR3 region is CASSAFETQYF. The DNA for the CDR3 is TGTGCCAGCAGCGCCTTTGAGACCCAGTACTTC.